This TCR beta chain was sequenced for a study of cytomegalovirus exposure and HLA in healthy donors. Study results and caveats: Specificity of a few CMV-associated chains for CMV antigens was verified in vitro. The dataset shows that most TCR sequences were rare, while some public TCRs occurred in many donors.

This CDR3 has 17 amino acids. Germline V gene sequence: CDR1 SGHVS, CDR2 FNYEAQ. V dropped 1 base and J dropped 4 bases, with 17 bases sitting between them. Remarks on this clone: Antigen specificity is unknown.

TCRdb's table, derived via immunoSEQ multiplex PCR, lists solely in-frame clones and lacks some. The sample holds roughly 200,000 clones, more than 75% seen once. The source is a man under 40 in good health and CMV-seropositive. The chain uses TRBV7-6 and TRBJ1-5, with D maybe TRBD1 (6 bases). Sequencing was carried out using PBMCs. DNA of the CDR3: TGTGCCAGCAGCTTAGGGGCTGGGACAAAGAAGAATCAGCCCCAGCATTTT. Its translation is CASSLGAGTKKNQPQHF.